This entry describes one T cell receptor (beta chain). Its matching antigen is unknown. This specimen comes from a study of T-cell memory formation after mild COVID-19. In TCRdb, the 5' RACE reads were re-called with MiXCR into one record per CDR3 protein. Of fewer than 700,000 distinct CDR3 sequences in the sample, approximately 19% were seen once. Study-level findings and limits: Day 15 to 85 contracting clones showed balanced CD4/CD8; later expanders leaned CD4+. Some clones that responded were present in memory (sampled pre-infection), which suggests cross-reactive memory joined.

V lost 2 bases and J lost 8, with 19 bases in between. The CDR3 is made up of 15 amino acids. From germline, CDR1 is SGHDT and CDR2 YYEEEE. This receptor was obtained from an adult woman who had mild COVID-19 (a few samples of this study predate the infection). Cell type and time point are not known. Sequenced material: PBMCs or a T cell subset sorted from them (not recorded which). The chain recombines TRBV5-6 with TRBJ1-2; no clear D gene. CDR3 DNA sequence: TGTGCCAGCAGCTTATACTGGGGAGGACGGTTCGGCTACACCTTC. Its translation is CASSLYWGGRFGYTF.